This TCR beta chain was identified during a study of vaccination and CD4 T cells after COVID-19. Study as a whole: Day 14 and days 161 to 241 post-vaccination were the sampling points for three convalescent patients.

The Oncomine TCR Beta short-read assay sequenced DNA from cultured CD4+ T cells. MiXCR, applied by TCRdb to the PCR reads, yields one record per CDR3 protein. Of under 20,000 distinct CDR3 sequences in the sample, about 51% were seen once. This CDR3 region has 15 residues. Trimming at V came to 10 bases and at J to 1 base, leaving 11 bases not matched to a gene. Germline lookup yields CDR1 LNHNV and CDR2 YYDKDF (reference sequence). Time point in this sample: late sampling 161 to 241 days after vaccination in a few convalescent patients. The treatment denotes: approximately 10-day PBMC culture with coronavirus spike peptide pools or control peptides (ViraFEST assay). ViraFEST used peptide pools to expand antigen-specific T cells, then sequenced TCRs. A note on this clonotype: No antigen is known for it.

The source was CD4+ T cells from blood, cultured in vitro, collected about 7 months after SARS-CoV-2 vaccination. V usage is TRBV15 and J usage is TRBJ2-3; 7 nucleotides match TRBD2. The receptor was isolated from a human donor who had recovered from COVID-19. CDR3 sequence: CAIPNGGSGTDTQYF. The DNA for the CDR3 is TGTGCCATCCCTAACGGCGGGAGTGGCACAGATACGCAGTATTTT.